This T cell receptor (beta chain) was sequenced during a study of blood T cell repertoires in COVID-19. Donors were grouped by their self-reported clinical history. The ends lost 6 bases at V and 6 bases at J; junction bases unmatched: 8. This CDR3 comprises 13 residues. Sequencing was performed with immunoSEQ multiplex PCR; in TCRdb, only in-frame clones are kept and a portion is missing. This table holds about 250,000 clones, approximately 90% found once. The V and J genes are TRBV12-3 or TRBV12-4 and TRBJ2-7; 7 bases map to TRBD1. The receptor was isolated from a middle-aged man who had recovered from COVID-19. The source material was PBMCs or T cells enriched from blood (not recorded which). The CDR3 DNA reads TGTGCCAGCAGCGCACAGGGGATCGGCGAGCAGTACTTC. Translated: CASSAQGIGEQYF.